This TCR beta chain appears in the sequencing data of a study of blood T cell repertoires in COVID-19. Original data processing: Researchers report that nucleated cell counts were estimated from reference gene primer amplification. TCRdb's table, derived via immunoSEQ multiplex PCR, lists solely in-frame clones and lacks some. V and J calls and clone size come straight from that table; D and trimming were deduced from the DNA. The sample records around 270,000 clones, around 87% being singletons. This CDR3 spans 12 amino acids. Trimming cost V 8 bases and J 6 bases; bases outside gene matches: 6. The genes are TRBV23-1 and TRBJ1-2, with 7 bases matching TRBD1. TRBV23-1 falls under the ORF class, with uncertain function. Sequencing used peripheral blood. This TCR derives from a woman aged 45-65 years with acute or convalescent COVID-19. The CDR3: CASLRQGHGYTF. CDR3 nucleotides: TGCGCCAGCCTTCGACAGGGACATGGCTACACCTTC.